This T cell receptor (beta chain) was captured in a study of OX40 agonist ivuxolimab in advanced cancers. At the level of the whole study: Ivuxolimab, which targeted the costimulatory receptor OX40 (CD134), was an agonistic, fully human IgG2 monoclonal antibody. Patients were allowed to have had prior anti-PD-1, anti-PD-L1 or anti-CTLA-4 therapy, and 40% of the dose-escalation patients had been treated with checkpoint inhibitors. Partial responses occurred in three dose-escalation patients: two with cutaneous melanoma and one with hepatocellular carcinoma. The paper covers the monotherapy dose-escalation part of the phase I ivuxolimab trial, which included N of about 51 patients. Intravenous ivuxolimab was administered to patients every 2 weeks at six dose levels: 0.01, 0.1, 0.3, 1.5, 3 and 10 mg/kg. The point of sequencing TCRbeta in the periphery was to test whether ivuxolimab changed TCR sequence diversity and drove clonal T-cell expansion. Among the 50 to 55 dose-escalation patients, 19 had hepatocellular carcinoma, 15 or so melanoma, 9 renal cell carcinoma and 9 head and neck cancer. A male proportion of around 80% and a mean age of about 60 years, ranging from 23 to 79, were recorded for the dose-escalation cohort. Broader findings and caveats from the paper: The antigen specificity of the clonally expanded peripheral T cells was not determined. Low levels of normalized T-cell clonal expansion were also seen in some patients who did not respond. At doses from 0.1 to 3.0 mg/kg, clonal expansion was seen in both CD4+ and CD8+ blood T cells between baseline and week 6. In the 0.1-3.0 mg/kg groups, partial responders had among the lowest normalized peripheral clonal expansion, particularly in CD8+ T cells. After ivuxolimab, expanded clones were on average more numerous among CD8+ T cells than among CD4+ T cells.

Notes on this clone: Its recognized antigen is unknown. There are no base qualities to consult, and no much larger clone falls within one base.

Patients with autoimmune disease history or receiving systemic immunosuppression were excluded from the trial. In every dose cohort, peripheral blood was drawn for TCR sequencing at baseline, cycle 4 day 1, and cycle 7 day 1. Samples were obtained from an open-label, multicenter, first-in-human phase I dose-escalation trial of ivuxolimab. Adults with locally advanced or metastatic head and neck squamous cell, hepatocellular, melanoma or renal cell carcinoma were enrolled in the trial. Before TCR sequencing, CD4+ T cells and CD8+ T cells from peripheral blood were sorted into separate populations. Genomic DNA was isolated from the sorted cells so that the TCRbeta CDR3 region could be sequenced. The immunoSEQ Assay was used for sequencing of TCRbeta CDR3 regions. As stored in TCRdb, this immuneACCESS dataset retains in-frame rearrangements with V and J assigned. A fraction of the clones does not appear; measured against another copy, unresolved V genes explain less than half of the discrepancy, and the remainder lacks a known reason. Counted in this sample were roughly 100,000 clones; around 90% of them appeared once. 6.5% to 9% of the sample rests with the top ten.

This specimen was CD4+ or CD8+ T cells sorted from blood, taken in a trial of the OX40 agonist ivuxolimab. This clonotype was obtained from an adult with an advanced solid tumor such as melanoma, head and neck, liver or kidney cancer.

The CDR3 here reads CASSQVFGARGTDTQYF. The DNA reads as follows: TGCGCCAGCAGCCAAGTTTTCGGGGCGCGGGGGACAGATACGCAGTATTTT. The V and J segments used are TRBV4-1 and TRBJ2-3; 7 nucleotides in the junction match TRBD2. The germline V gene supplies CDR1 MGHRA and CDR2 YSYEKL. Compared with germline, V lacks 1 base and J lacks 3 bases; bases without a gene match: 10. The CDR3 has 17 amino acids, counting the end cysteine and phenylalanine. CDR3 DNA is the only sequence kept; it has 51 bases, read in frame from the first base.